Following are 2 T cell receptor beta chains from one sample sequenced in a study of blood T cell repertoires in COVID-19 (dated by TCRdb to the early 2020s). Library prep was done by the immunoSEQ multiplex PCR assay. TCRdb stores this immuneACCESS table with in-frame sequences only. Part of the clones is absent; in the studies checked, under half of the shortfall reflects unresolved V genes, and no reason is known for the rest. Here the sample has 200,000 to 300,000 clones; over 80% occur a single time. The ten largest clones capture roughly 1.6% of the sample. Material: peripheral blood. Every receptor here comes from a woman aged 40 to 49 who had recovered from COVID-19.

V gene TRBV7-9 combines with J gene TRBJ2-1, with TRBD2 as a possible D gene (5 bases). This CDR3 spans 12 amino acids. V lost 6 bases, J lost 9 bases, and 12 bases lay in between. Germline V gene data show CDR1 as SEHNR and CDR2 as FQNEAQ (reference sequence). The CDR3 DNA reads TGTGCCAGCAGGCTAGAGGGTGTTGAGCAGTTCTTC. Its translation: CASRLEGVEQFF.

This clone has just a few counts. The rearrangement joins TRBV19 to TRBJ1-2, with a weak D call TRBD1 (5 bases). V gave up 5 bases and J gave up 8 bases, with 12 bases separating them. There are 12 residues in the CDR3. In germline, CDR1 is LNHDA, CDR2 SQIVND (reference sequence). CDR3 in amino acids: CASSGGTVGYTF. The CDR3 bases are TGTGCCAGTAGTGGGGGGACGGTCGGCTACACCTTC.